The present T cell receptor (beta chain) was sequenced within a study of T cells after yellow fever vaccination. Broader study findings: A faster peak, day 5 versus 15, was reached by the weaker secondary response. Most primary-vaccination clones reappeared after the booster (approximately 97% CD4, 88% CD8).

The V and J ends lost 10 bases and 2 bases respectively, with 21 bases between them. Germline lookup yields CDR1 ENHRY and CDR2 SYGVKD. There are 15 residues in the CDR3. Template-switching 5'RACE yielded the TCR cDNA; a universal primer site and UMIs were added in the process. One entry per CDR3 protein, called by TCRdb with MiXCR from the 5' RACE reads. The sample holds some 120,000 distinct CDR3 sequences, 13% to 15% seen once. This clonotype has a handful of counts. Its matching antigen is unknown. The source is a man aged 18-30 years who received the YFV17D yellow fever vaccine. The gene calls are TRBV10-3 and TRBJ2-7; D may be TRBD2 (6 bases). The specimen was CD8+ T cells sorted from PBMCs, collected 5 days after the yellow fever booster vaccination. DNA for the CDR3: TGTGCCAAAATTTCATTGGGGGGATTAACCTACGAGCAGTACTTC. Translating it yields CAKISLGGLTYEQYF.